One and the same sample provided the 25 T cell receptor beta chains below, sequenced in a study of blood T cell repertoires in COVID-19 (TCRdb year 2020). The library was obtained by the immunoSEQ multiplex PCR assay. This immuneACCESS table, as held by TCRdb, lists in-frame sequences with V and J called but not all clones. Of the missing ones, under half trace to an unresolved V gene in checked studies; the others have no known cause. The sample has tens of thousands of clones on record, around 83% of them singletons. The ten largest clones represent about a tenth of the sample. Material: peripheral blood. The receptors derive from a man between 50 and 59 years old with COVID-19, enrolled during active disease.

This sequence joins TRBV6-2 or TRBV6-3 and TRBJ2-3, with a weak D call TRBD1 (5 bases). Trimming pared 2 bases from V and 2 bases from J, leaving 8 bases between. This CDR3 has 14 residues. Germline CDR1 and CDR2: MNHEY and SVGEGT. The CDR3 nucleotides read TGTGCCAGCAGTTACAGGACACCCACAGATACGCAGTATTTT. Protein sequence: CASSYRTPTDTQYF.

The genes are TRBV5-5 and TRBJ2-7, with no clear D. CDR3 length: 15 amino acids. The V gene's germline CDR1 is SGHKS and CDR2 YYEKEE (reference sequence). Trimming removed 7 bases from V and 0 bases from J, with 17 bases in between. The CDR3 bases are TGTGCCAGCTCACCCCGTGGGCAGCACTCCTACGAGCAGTACTTC. It encodes CASSPRGQHSYEQYF.

The chain employs TRBV9 and TRBJ1-2, with D tentatively TRBD1 (6 bases). Germline CDR1 SGDLS, CDR2 YYNGEE. V lost 4 bases and J 4 bases, leaving 20 bases between the germline ends. The CDR3 covers 16 residues. Here the CDR3 reads CASSRGGGAPGYGYTF. In DNA, the CDR3 is TGTGCCAGCAGCAGGGGGGGCGGGGCCCCTGGCTATGGCTACACCTTC.

The V and J genes are TRBV7-9 and TRBJ2-1; 10 bases map to TRBD2. The CDR3 is 16 residues long. CDR1 and CDR2 from the germline V gene are SEHNR and FQNEAQ (reference sequence). The V gene end was trimmed by 2 bases and the J gene end by 3 bases; junction bases not matched to a gene: 4. The CDR3, as DNA: TGTGCCAGCAGCTTACAGACTAGCGGGTACTACAATGAGCAGTTCTTC. This encodes CASSLQTSGYYNEQFF.

This clone appeared a few times. The chain joins TRBV3-1 (or the pseudogene TRBV3-2) to TRBJ2-5; maybe TRBD1 (7 bases). The CDR3 covers 14 residues. V was shortened by 6 bases and J by 5 bases, with 16 bases between the two germline ends. Germline CDR1 and CDR2: LGHDT and YNNKEL (reference sequence). Here the CDR3 reads CASSQTGRRETQYF. CDR3 in DNA: TGTGCCAGCAGTCAGACAGGGAGGAGGGAGACCCAGTACTTC.

The chain has TRBV11-2 and TRBJ2-2; 7 nucleotides match TRBD1. Losses at the gene ends were 0 bases for V and 2 bases for J; bases not matched to a gene: 6. Germline V gene data show CDR1 as SGHAT and CDR2 as FQNNGV. This CDR3 is built from 17 residues. CDR3 nucleotide sequence: TGTGCCAGCAGCTTAGAAGTGACAGGGTACAACACCGGGGAGCTGTTTTTT. Protein sequence: CASSLEVTGYNTGELFF. The complete variable domain, with remaining parts taken from reference TRBV11-2 and TRBJ2-2, reads EAGVAQSPRYKIIEKRQSVAFWCNPISGHATLYWYQQILGQGPKLLIQFQNNGVVDDSQLPKDRFSAERLKGVDSTLKIQPAKLEDSAVYLCASSLEVTGYNTGELFFGEGSRLTVL.

CDR3 sequence (DNA): TGTGCCAGCAGCTTAGTGCGGGAGGTTACCTACGAGCAGTACTTC. It is translated as CASSLVREVTYEQYF. The chain combines TRBV11-2 with TRBJ2-7; 8 bases align to TRBD2. CDR3 length: 15 residues. Germline-derived CDR1 and CDR2 are SGHAT and FQNNGV. V was clipped by 1 base and J by 2 bases; unmatched bases: 4.

The V call is TRBV27, the J call TRBJ2-7; perhaps TRBD1 as D (5 bases). The germline V gene encodes CDR1 MNHEY and CDR2 SMNVEV (reference sequence). The CDR3 covers 13 residues. Trimming took off 6 bases at V and 2 bases at J, with 11 bases between the two ends. The CDR3 DNA sequence: TGTGCCAGCAGATCAGGGTGGGCCTACGAGCAGTACTTC. It yields the protein CASRSGWAYEQYF.

This rearrangement joins TRBV15 to TRBJ1-3; TRBD1 is a possible D gene (5 bases). Germline V gene data show CDR1 as LNHNV and CDR2 as YYDKDF (reference sequence). CDR3 length: 17 amino acids. The V and J ends lost 1 base and 2 bases respectively, with 15 bases between them. The CDR3 here is CATSRVRGGAPGNTIYF. The CDR3 DNA reads TGTGCCACCAGCAGAGTAAGGGGTGGGGCCCCTGGAAACACCATATATTTT.

This clone is a singleton in its sample. The J gene is TRBJ2-1, the V gene TRBV3-1 (or the pseudogene TRBV3-2); 11 bases agree with TRBD2. The CDR3 is 16 residues long. The J segment lost 4 bases and the V segment lost 4 bases, leaving 6 bases of the junction unmatched. The germline V gene encodes CDR1 LGHDT and CDR2 YNNKEL (reference sequence). The CDR3 region is CASSPTGTSGYNEQFF. The DNA of the CDR3 is TGTGCCAGCAGCCCCACCGGGACTAGCGGATACAATGAGCAGTTCTTC.

V gene TRBV5-5 combines with J gene TRBJ1-5; 9 positions match TRBD1. The ends lost 0 bases at V and 4 bases at J; junction bases unmatched: 5. This CDR3 spans 16 amino acids. The germline gives CDR1 SGHKS, CDR2 YYEKEE (reference sequence). The CDR3 bases are TGTGCCAGCAGCTTGGGTGGACAGGGGTTAAATCAGCCCCAGCATTTT. Amino acid sequence: CASSLGGQGLNQPQHF. The full variable domain, completed using reference TRBV5-5 and TRBJ1-5, is DAGVTQSPTHLIKTRGQQVTLRCSPISGHKSVSWYQQVLGQGPQFIFQYYEKEERGRGNFPDRFSARQFPNYSSELNVNALLLGDSALYLCASSLGGQGLNQPQHFGDGTRLSIL.

The rearrangement uses TRBV7-2 and TRBJ2-2; 15 bases agree with TRBD2. V dropped 4 bases and J dropped 4; count of bases not matched to a gene: 10. Germline CDR1 reads SGHTA; CDR2 reads FQGNSA. The CDR3 contains 19 residues. CDR3: CASSSRVGLAGGFTGELFF. The CDR3 region has the DNA TGTGCCAGCAGCTCCCGCGTAGGACTAGCGGGAGGGTTCACCGGGGAGCTGTTTTTT.

This sequence joins TRBV6-1 and TRBJ2-1, with D tentatively TRBD2 (6 bases). V was trimmed by 2 bases and J by 12 bases, leaving 8 bases between them. CDR3 length: 11 residues. Germline CDR1 is MNHNS and CDR2 is SASEGT. The CDR3 here is CASSERGGQFF. The CDR3 DNA follows: TGTGCCAGCAGTGAACGGGGAGGGCAGTTCTTC.

The chain carries TRBV30 and TRBJ2-7, with D unresolved. The CDR3 has 13 residues. Germline assignment: CDR1 GTSNPN and CDR2 SVGIG (reference sequence). V was pared by 0 bases and J by 8 bases, with 14 bases between. CDR3 nucleotide sequence: TGTGCCTGGAGTGTTGAGCAGACTGCCAAGCAGTACTTC. The encoded protein is CAWSVEQTAKQYF.

The CDR3: CASSPLPGGTDTQYF. The CDR3 DNA sequence: TGTGCCAGCTCACCTCTCCCTGGAGGGACAGATACGCAGTATTTT. The genes are TRBV18 and TRBJ2-3; tentative D call: TRBD2 (6 bases). CDR1 and CDR2 (germline): KGHSH, LQKENI. The CDR3 contains 15 residues. V gave up 3 bases and J gave up 3 bases, with 13 bases separating them.

The genes are TRBV30 and TRBJ1-3; D perhaps matches TRBD1 (5 bases). The CDR3 has 11 amino acids. Trimming pared 3 bases from V and 9 bases from J, leaving 9 bases between. Germline CDR1 reads GTSNPN; CDR2 reads SVGIG (reference sequence). Here the CDR3 reads CAWSQGGTIYF. CDR3 in DNA: TGTGCCTGGAGCCAGGGAGGCACCATATATTTT.

The rearrangement uses TRBV5-1 and TRBJ2-1; 14 positions agree with TRBD2. This CDR3 has 15 residues. CDR1 is SGHRS and CDR2 is YFSETQ in the germline V gene. The V and J ends lost 4 bases and 9 bases, in that order; junction bases with no gene match: 6. CDR3 DNA: TGCGCCAGCAGCCCGGGACTAGCGGGAGTGGTTGAGCAGTTCTTC. It yields the protein CASSPGLAGVVEQFF. The full variable domain, its missing parts supplied by reference TRBV5-1 and TRBJ2-1, is KAGVTQTPRYLIKTRGQQVTLSCSPISGHRSVSWYQQTPGQGLQFLFEYFSETQRNKGNFPGRFSGRQFSNSRSEMNVSTLELGDSALYLCASSPGLAGVVEQFFGPGTRLTVL.

The rearrangement joins TRBV3-1 (or the pseudogene TRBV3-2) to TRBJ2-2; TRBD2 matches at 10 bases. The trim removed 1 base at V and 3 bases at J, leaving 5 bases unmatched. This CDR3 contains 17 residues. Germline V gene sequence: CDR1 LGHDT, CDR2 YNNKEL (reference sequence). The CDR3 protein is CASSQGKGLAYTGELFF. The CDR3 nucleotides are TGTGCCAGCAGCCAAGGGAAGGGACTAGCGTACACCGGGGAGCTGTTTTTT.

The V gene is TRBV7-6, the J gene TRBJ1-6; 7 nucleotides align to TRBD1. Germline V lookup: CDR1 SGHVS, CDR2 FNYEAQ. Trimming removed 1 base from V and 7 bases from J; junction bases left unmatched: 7. CDR3 size: 16 residues. The CDR3 bases are TGTGCCAGCAGCTTAGGGACGACAGGGATAAATTCACCCCTCCACTTT. Translation: CASSLGTTGINSPLHF.

This chain uses TRBV7-3 with TRBJ1-1; 8 bases map to TRBD1. The CDR3 has 13 amino acids. The germline gives CDR1 SGHTA, CDR2 FQGTGA. V lost 4 bases, J lost 4 bases, and 2 bases stayed unmatched. The CDR3 DNA reads as TGTGCCAGCAGCTGGACAGGGCGCACTGAAGCTTTCTTT. Protein sequence: CASSWTGRTEAFF.

This chain joins TRBV19 and TRBJ2-1, with 9 nucleotides matching TRBD2. CDR1 LNHDA and CDR2 SQIVND come from the germline V gene (reference sequence). V shed 5 bases and J 5 bases; nucleotides not matched to a gene: 7. The CDR3 has 15 residues. The CDR3 DNA reads as TGTGCCAGTAGTCCCCGACTAGCGGTGAACAATGAGCAGTTCTTC. It translates to CASSPRLAVNNEQFF.

This chain uses TRBV19 with TRBJ1-5; TRBD1 agrees at 8 bases. Germline CDR1 is LNHDA and CDR2 is SQIVND (reference sequence). After removal of 8 bases from V and 0 bases from J, the junction contained 9 bases not matched to a gene. The CDR3 extends over 16 amino acids. The CDR3 sequence: CASLGQVGISNQPQHF. As DNA, the CDR3 is TGTGCCAGTTTGGGACAGGTGGGAATTAGCAATCAGCCCCAGCATTTT. Combining the CDR3 with reference TRBV19 and TRBJ1-5 gives the whole variable domain DGGITQSPKYLFRKEGQNVTLSCEQNLNHDAMYWYRQDPGQGLRLIYYSQIVNDFQKGDIAEGYSVSREKKESFPLTVTSAQKNPTAFYLCASLGQVGISNQPQHFGDGTRLSIL.

V gene TRBV6-5 combines with J gene TRBJ1-1; no reliable D call. Germline-derived CDR1 and CDR2 are MNHEY and SVGAGI. The V end was cut by 2 bases, the J end by 2 bases, with 9 bases between. The CDR3 length is 14 residues. The CDR3 nucleotides read TGTGCCAGCAGTTACCCGGAGCCTAACACTGAAGCTTTCTTT. Translating gives CASSYPEPNTEAFF.

V is TRBV11-1 and J is TRBJ2-1; 8 bases are shared with TRBD2. V lost 1 base to trimming and J lost 11 bases; unmatched junction nucleotides: 4. The CDR3 is 13 amino acids. Germline CDR1 SGHAT, CDR2 FQDESV (reference sequence). CDR3 bases: TGTGCCAGCAGCTTAGACCTAGCGGGTAAGCAGTTCTTC. Protein product: CASSLDLAGKQFF.

The chain couples TRBV5-1 to TRBJ2-1; 7 bases match TRBD2. The CDR3 runs 13 residues. Trimming took 4 bases from V and 7 from J; bases not matched to a gene: 5. The germline V gene encodes CDR1 SGHRS and CDR2 YFSETQ. The CDR3 DNA is TGCGCCAGCAGCCCATGGGGGGGAAATGAGCAGTTCTTC. Amino acids: CASSPWGGNEQFF.